This T cell receptor beta chain originates from a study of coeliac disease. Study-wide results and limits: TRB repertoires were largely private, with most amino acid sequences found in only one sample.

Repertoires were generated with immunoSEQ multiplex PCR, while TCRdb's copy carries only in-frame clones and drops some. The sample shows 3,000 to 4,000 clones, about 65% of them seen only once. This clone was detected only a few times. Its target is unknown. Other DNA sequences of this sample code for an identical CDR3. The sample comprised lymphocytes from the gut lamina propria. The receptor was derived from a man aged 80 or over without celiac disease.

The CDR3 bases are TGTGCCAGCAGCTTATATCAGGGCACTGAAGCTTTCTTT. It yields the protein CASSLYQGTEAFF. The chain links TRBV7-2 to TRBJ1-1, with D perhaps matching TRBD1 (5 bases). Looked up from germline, CDR1 is SGHTA and CDR2 is FQGNSA. Trimming removed 2 bases from V and 4 bases from J, with 8 bases in between. The CDR3 length is 13 residues. The whole variable domain, filled in from reference TRBV7-2 and TRBJ1-1, reads GAGVSQSPSNKVTEKGKDVELRCDPISGHTALYWYRQSLGQGLEFLIYFQGNSAPDKSGLPSDRFSAERTGGSVSTLTIQRTQQEDSAVYLCASSLYQGTEAFFGQGTRLTVV.